The 5 T cell receptor beta chains below all came from one sample that was sequenced in a study of control samples from healthy donors and cancer patients. The data were produced by immunoSEQ multiplex PCR, yet TCRdb's version contains in-frame clones alone and is incomplete. Counted here are roughly 73,000 clones, approximately 80% occurring once; the ten biggest clones make up 25% to 35%. Sequenced: blood. All receptors derive from a man over 45 in good health.

This clone turned up a few times. V is TRBV2 and J is TRBJ1-5; 8 positions agree with TRBD1. Germline V gene lookup returns CDR1 SNHLY and CDR2 FYNNEI. CDR3 size: 14 residues. V lost 5 bases and J lost 2; bases outside the gene matches: 2. CDR3 residues: CASSLDRGNQPQHF. The DNA for the CDR3 is TGTGCCAGCAGTTTGGACAGGGGCAATCAGCCCCAGCATTTT. Complete variable domain (other parts from reference TRBV2 and TRBJ1-5): EPEVTQTPSHQVTQMGQEVILRCVPISNHLYFYWYRQILGQKVEFLVSFYNNEISEKSEIFDDQFSVERPDGSNFTLKIRSTKLEDSAMYFCASSLDRGNQPQHFGDGTRLSIL.

The rearrangement joins TRBV2 to TRBJ2-7; D might be TRBD1 (5 bases). The V end lost 2 bases, the J end lost 0 bases, and 20 bases lay between the germline ends. The CDR3 runs 18 residues. In germline, CDR1 is SNHLY, CDR2 FYNNEI. DNA for the CDR3: TGTGCCAGCAGTGAAATTTCGTTCAGGGCCCCAAGCTCCTACGAGCAGTACTTC. Amino acid sequence: CASSEISFRAPSSYEQYF.

This clone was picked up a small number of times. The chain is built from TRBV4-2 and TRBJ1-2; 8 bases match TRBD1. V was pared by 6 bases and J by 4 bases, with 13 bases of the junction left unmatched. Germline CDR1 is LGHNA and CDR2 is YNFKEQ. This CDR3 comprises 16 residues. CDR3 DNA: TGTGCCAGCAGACCCGGACAGGGAGGATTGGGCTATGGCTACACCTTC. Residues: CASRPGQGGLGYGYTF.

The rearrangement joins TRBV7-3 to TRBJ2-7; D is ambiguous. This CDR3 spans 12 amino acids. Germline V lookup: CDR1 SGHTA, CDR2 FQGTGA. Trimming removed 2 bases at V and 12 bases at J, with 14 bases between. The CDR3 DNA reads as TGTGCCAGCAGCTTACTTTGGGCCCTGTGGTACTTC. It specifies CASSLLWALWYF. Looking up the rest from reference TRBV7-3 and TRBJ2-7 gives the full variable domain: GAGVSQTPSNKVTEKGKYVELRCDPISGHTALYWYRQSLGQGPEFLIYFQGTGAADDSGLPNDRFFAVRPEGSVSTLKIQRTERGDSAVYLCASSLLWALWYFGPGTRLTVT.

In its sample, this clone was seen a few times. The rearrangement uses TRBV29-1 and TRBJ1-1; D not resolved. Trimming left V 5 bases short and J 3 bases short, with 4 bases between. The CDR3 spans 10 residues. Germline CDR1 and CDR2: SQVTM and ANQGSEA. CDR3 nucleotides: TGCAGCGTTTATGACACTGAAGCTTTCTTT. Protein: CSVYDTEAFF.